This TCR beta chain was observed in a study of T cell changes during pregnancy in multiple sclerosis. The germline V gene encodes CDR1 MGHDK and CDR2 SYGVNS. Trimming at V came to 9 bases and at J to 5 bases, leaving 5 bases not matched to a gene. The CDR3 runs to 12 residues. Sequencing was performed with immunoSEQ multiplex PCR; in TCRdb, only in-frame clones are kept and a portion is missing. The sample includes 78,000 or so clones, 92% of them seen just once. The chain recombines TRBV25-1 with TRBJ2-7; TRBD1 matches at 9 bases. This material consisted of peripheral blood, taken before pregnancy. The source of this sequence is a female donor with multiple sclerosis, enrolled in a pregnancy study. In DNA form, the CDR3 reads TGTGCCAGTTCGGGACAGGGCAACGAGCAGTACTTC. This translates into CASSGQGNEQYF.